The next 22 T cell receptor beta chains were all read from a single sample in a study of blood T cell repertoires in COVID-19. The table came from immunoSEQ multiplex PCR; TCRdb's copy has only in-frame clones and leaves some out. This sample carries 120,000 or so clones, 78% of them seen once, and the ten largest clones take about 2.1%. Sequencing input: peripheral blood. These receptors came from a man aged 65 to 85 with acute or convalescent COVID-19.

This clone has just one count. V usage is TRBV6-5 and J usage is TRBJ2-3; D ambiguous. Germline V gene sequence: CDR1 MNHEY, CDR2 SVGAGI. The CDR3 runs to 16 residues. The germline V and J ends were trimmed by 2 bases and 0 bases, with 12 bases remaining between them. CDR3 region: CASSYGQHSSTDTQYF. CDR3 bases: TGTGCCAGCAGTTACGGGCAGCATTCTAGCACAGATACGCAGTATTTT.

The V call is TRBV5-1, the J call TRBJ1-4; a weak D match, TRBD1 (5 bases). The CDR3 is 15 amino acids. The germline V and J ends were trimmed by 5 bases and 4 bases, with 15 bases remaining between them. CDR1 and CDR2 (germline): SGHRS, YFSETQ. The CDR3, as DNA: TGCGCCAGCAGACGTAAGACAGATCTTAATGAAAAACTGTTTTTT. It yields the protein CASRRKTDLNEKLFF.

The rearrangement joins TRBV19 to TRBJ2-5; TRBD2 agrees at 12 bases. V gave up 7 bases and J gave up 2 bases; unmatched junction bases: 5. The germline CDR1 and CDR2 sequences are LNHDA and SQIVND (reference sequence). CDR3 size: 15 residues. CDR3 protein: CASKGLAGGQETQYF. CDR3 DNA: TGTGCCAGTAAGGGACTAGCGGGCGGACAAGAGACCCAGTACTTC.

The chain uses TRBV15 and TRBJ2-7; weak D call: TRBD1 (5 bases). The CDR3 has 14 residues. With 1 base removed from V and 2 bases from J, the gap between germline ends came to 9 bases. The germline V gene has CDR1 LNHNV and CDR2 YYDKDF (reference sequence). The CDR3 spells CATSRGGQTYEQYF. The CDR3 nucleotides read TGTGCCACCAGCAGAGGGGGCCAGACCTACGAGCAGTACTTC.

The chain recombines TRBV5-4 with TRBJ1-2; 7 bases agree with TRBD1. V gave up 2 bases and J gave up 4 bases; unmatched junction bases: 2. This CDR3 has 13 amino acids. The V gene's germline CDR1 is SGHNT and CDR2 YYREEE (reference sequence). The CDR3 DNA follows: TGTGCCAGCAGCTTCGGGACAGTCTATGGCTACACCTTC. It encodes CASSFGTVYGYTF.

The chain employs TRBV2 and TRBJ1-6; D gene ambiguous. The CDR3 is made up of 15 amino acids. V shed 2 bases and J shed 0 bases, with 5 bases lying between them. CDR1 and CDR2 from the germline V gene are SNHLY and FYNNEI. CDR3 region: CASSEMSSYNSPLHF. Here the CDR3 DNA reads TGTGCCAGCAGTGAAATGAGCTCCTATAATTCACCCCTCCACTTT.

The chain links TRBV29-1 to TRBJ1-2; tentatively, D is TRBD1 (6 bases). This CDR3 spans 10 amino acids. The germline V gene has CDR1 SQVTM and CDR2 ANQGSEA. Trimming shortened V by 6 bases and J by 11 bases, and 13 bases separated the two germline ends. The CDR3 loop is CSVEQGTYTF. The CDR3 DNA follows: TGCAGCGTCGAACAGGGCACTTACACCTTC.

Here the CDR3 DNA reads TGCAGCGCAGACCGGGGCGGGGGCACCATATATTTT. Translating gives CSADRGGGTIYF. V gene TRBV29-1 combines with J gene TRBJ1-3; TRBD1 might be the D (5 bases). The CDR3 is made up of 12 amino acids. Trimming took 7 bases from V and 9 from J, leaving 16 bases between them. CDR1 SQVTM and CDR2 ANQGSEA come from the germline V gene.

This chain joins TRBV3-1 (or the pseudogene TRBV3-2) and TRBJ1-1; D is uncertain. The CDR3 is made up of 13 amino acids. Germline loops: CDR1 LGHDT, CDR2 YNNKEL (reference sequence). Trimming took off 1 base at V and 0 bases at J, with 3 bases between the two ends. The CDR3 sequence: CASSQVMNTEAFF. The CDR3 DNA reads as TGTGCCAGCAGCCAAGTCATGAACACTGAAGCTTTCTTT.

CDR3 residues: CASSALGAGVAPYGYTF. DNA of the CDR3: TGTGCCAGCAGCGCCCTGGGTGCAGGGGTTGCCCCCTATGGCTACACCTTC. The chain couples TRBV9 to TRBJ1-2; possibly TRBD1 for D (6 bases). There are 17 residues in the CDR3. Germline assignment: CDR1 SGDLS and CDR2 YYNGEE. Trimming pared 3 bases from V and 4 bases from J, leaving 22 bases between.

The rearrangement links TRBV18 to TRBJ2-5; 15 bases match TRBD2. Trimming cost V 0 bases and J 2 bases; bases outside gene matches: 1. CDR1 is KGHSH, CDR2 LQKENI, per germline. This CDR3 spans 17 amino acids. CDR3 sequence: CASSPPGLAGGQETQYF. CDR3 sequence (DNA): TGTGCCAGCTCACCACCGGGACTAGCGGGGGGACAAGAGACCCAGTACTTC.

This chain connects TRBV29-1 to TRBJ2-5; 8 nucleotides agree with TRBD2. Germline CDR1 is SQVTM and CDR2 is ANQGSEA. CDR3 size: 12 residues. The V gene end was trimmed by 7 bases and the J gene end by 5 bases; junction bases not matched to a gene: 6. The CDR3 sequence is CSALLAEETQYF. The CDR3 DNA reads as TGCAGCGCCTTACTAGCGGAGGAGACCCAGTACTTC.

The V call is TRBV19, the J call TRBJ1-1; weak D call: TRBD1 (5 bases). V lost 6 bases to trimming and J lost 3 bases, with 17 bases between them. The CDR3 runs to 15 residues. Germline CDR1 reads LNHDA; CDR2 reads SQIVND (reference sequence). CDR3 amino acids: CASSLSPGGYTEAFF. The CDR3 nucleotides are TGTGCCAGTAGCCTCTCACCCGGGGGGTACACTGAAGCTTTCTTT.

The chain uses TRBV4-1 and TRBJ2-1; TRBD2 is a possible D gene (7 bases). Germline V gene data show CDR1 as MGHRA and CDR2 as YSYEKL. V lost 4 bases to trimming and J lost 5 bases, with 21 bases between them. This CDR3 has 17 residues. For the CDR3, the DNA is TGCGCCAGCAGCCTCCTCCCCTCGGGGGGCCAGAACAATGAGCAGTTCTTC. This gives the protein CASSLLPSGGQNNEQFF.

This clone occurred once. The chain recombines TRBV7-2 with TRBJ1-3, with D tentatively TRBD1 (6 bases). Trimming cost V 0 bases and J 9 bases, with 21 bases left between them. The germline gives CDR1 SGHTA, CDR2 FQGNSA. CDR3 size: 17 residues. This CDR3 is CASSLASMGAVVGTIYF. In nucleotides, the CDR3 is TGTGCCAGCAGCTTAGCCTCCATGGGGGCAGTTGTGGGCACCATATATTTT.

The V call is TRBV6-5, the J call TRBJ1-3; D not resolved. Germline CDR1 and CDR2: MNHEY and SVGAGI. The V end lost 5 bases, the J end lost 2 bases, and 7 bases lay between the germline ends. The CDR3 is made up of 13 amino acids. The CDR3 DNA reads TGTGCCAGCAGTCCCGAGACTGGAAACACCATATATTTT. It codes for CASSPETGNTIYF.

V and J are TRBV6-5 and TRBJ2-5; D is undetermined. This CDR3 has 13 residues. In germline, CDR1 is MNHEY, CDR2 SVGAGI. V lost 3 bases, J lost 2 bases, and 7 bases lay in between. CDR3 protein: CASSYSVQETQYF. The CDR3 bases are TGTGCCAGCAGTTATAGTGTACAAGAGACCCAGTACTTC.

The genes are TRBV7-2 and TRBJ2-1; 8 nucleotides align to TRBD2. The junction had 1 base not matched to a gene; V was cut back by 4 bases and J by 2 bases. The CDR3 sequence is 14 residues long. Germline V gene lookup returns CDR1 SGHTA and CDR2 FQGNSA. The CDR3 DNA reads TGTGCCAGCAGCTGGGGACTAGCCTACAATGAGCAGTTCTTC. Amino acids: CASSWGLAYNEQFF.

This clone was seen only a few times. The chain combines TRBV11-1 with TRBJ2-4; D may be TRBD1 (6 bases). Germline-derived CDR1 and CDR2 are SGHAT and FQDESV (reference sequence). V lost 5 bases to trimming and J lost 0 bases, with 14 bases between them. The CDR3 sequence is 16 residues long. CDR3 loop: CASSPDRYLAKNIQYF. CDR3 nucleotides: TGTGCCAGCAGCCCCGACAGGTACCTAGCCAAAAACATTCAGTACTTC. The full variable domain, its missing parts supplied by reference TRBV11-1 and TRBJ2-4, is EAEVAQSPRYKITEKSQAVAFWCDPISGHATLYWYRQILGQGPELLVQFQDESVVDDSQLPKDRFSAERLKGVDSTLKIQPAELGDSAMYLCASSPDRYLAKNIQYFGAGTRLSVL.

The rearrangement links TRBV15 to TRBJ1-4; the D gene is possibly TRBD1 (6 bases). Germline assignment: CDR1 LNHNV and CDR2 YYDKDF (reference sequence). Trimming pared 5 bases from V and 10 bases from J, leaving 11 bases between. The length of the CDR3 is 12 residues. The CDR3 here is CATSLDRLKLFF. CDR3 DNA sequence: TGTGCCACCAGCCTAGACAGGTTAAAACTGTTTTTT.

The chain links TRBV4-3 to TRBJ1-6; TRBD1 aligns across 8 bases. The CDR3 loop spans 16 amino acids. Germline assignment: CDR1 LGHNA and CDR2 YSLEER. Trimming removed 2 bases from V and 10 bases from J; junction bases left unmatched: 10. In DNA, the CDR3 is TGCGCCAGCAGCCAACTTCTTGGACAGGGCATGTCACCCCTCCACTTT. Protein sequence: CASSQLLGQGMSPLHF.

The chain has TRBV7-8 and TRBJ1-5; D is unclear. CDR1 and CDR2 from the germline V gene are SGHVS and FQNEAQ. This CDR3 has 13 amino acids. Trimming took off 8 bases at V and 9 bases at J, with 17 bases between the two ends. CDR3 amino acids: CASQGGRGGPQHF. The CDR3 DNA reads TGTGCCAGCCAAGGTGGGCGGGGTGGGCCCCAGCATTTT.